The 28 T cell receptor beta chains presented below share a single source sample, sequenced in a study of T cell responses to AZD1222 COVID-19 vaccine. TCRdb's table, derived via immunoSEQ multiplex PCR, lists solely in-frame clones and lacks some. The table lists about 88,000 clones, 70% to 90% of them singletons. The specimen was peripheral blood, collected 28 days after the second AZD1222 dose. The source is an adult who received the AZD1222 COVID-19 vaccine.

The count of this clone is one. The chain has TRBV18 and TRBJ2-6; D unclear. The germline CDR1 and CDR2 sequences are KGHSH and LQKENI. V lost 3 bases, J lost 2 bases, and 8 bases lay in between. The CDR3 is 15 amino acids. The CDR3 bases are TGTGCCAGCTCACCCAACAGTGCTGGGGCCAACGTCCTGACTTTC. It specifies CASSPNSAGANVLTF.

The V call is TRBV2, the J call TRBJ1-1; D perhaps matches TRBD1 (5 bases). V lost 8 bases and J 7 bases, leaving 14 bases between the germline ends. Germline V gene lookup returns CDR1 SNHLY and CDR2 FYNNEI. The CDR3 is 12 amino acids. The CDR3 DNA sequence: TGTGCCAGCCAAAGGGGCGTCGGTGAAGCTTTCTTT. It translates to CASQRGVGEAFF.

This chain uses TRBV18 with TRBJ2-7; TRBD2 is a possible D gene (5 bases). V was trimmed by 1 base and J by 3 bases, leaving 10 bases between them. The CDR3 contains 14 residues. The germline V gene encodes CDR1 KGHSH and CDR2 LQKENI. CDR3 nucleotide sequence: TGTGCCAGCTCACCACTACCGGGAAGCTACGAGCAGTACTTC. Protein: CASSPLPGSYEQYF.

This rearrangement joins TRBV5-1 to TRBJ2-1; 11 bases fit TRBD2. The CDR3 spans 16 residues. Germline V gives CDR1 SGHRS, CDR2 YFSETQ. The J segment lost 2 bases and the V segment lost 4 bases, leaving 5 bases of the junction unmatched. The CDR3 DNA reads as TGCGCCAGCAGCCCCGAACTAGCGGGGGCCTACAATGAGCAGTTCTTC. Translated, it gives CASSPELAGAYNEQFF.

The chain couples TRBV14 to TRBJ1-2; 10 bases line up with TRBD1. The germline CDR1 and CDR2 sequences are SGHDN and FVKESK. After removal of 4 bases from V and 5 bases from J, the junction contained 7 bases not matched to a gene. The CDR3 has 15 amino acids. Here the CDR3 DNA reads TGTGCCAGCAGCCCCGGGACAGGGGCGATTTATGGCTACACCTTC. It is translated as CASSPGTGAIYGYTF.

The rearrangement links TRBV4-2 to TRBJ2-2; 10 bases fit TRBD2. The germline V gene encodes CDR1 LGHNA and CDR2 YNFKEQ. V lost 1 base, J lost 7 bases, and 6 bases stayed unmatched. This CDR3 has 16 residues. The CDR3 region is CASSQVASGGSGELFF. DNA of the CDR3: TGTGCCAGCAGCCAAGTAGCTAGCGGGGGAAGCGGGGAGCTGTTTTTT.

This clone was observed once. The chain carries TRBV19 and TRBJ1-1; tentatively, D is TRBD1 (5 bases). The length of the CDR3 is 13 residues. The V gene lost 6 bases and the J gene lost 0 bases, with 8 bases spanning the gap. Germline V gene sequence: CDR1 LNHDA, CDR2 SQIVND (reference sequence). The CDR3 protein is CASRPGLNTEAFF. The CDR3 nucleotides are TGTGCCAGTAGACCGGGACTGAACACTGAAGCTTTCTTT.

Notes on this clone: The conserved phenylalanine or tryptophan is not found at the CDR3 terminus, so this likely reflects a read error. Because the CDR3's place on the DNA is in doubt, the DNA is left out and the CDR3 is given as listed by TCRdb. This chain connects TRBV5-4 to TRBJ2-7. The CDR3 numbers 8 amino acids, ends counted. Germline V gene lookup returns CDR1 SGHNT and CDR2 YYREEE (reference sequence). The CDR3: CASSLGVP.

The chain links TRBV19 to TRBJ2-2, with D possibly called TRBD1 or TRBD2 (5 bases each). The V end was cut by 5 bases, the J end by 3 bases, with 16 bases between. This CDR3 has 16 residues. The V gene's germline CDR1 is LNHDA and CDR2 SQIVND (reference sequence). CDR3: CASSLAGTDYTGELFF. For the CDR3, the DNA is TGTGCCAGTAGTCTCGCCGGGACCGACTACACCGGGGAGCTGTTTTTT.

The V call is TRBV3-1 (or the pseudogene TRBV3-2), the J call TRBJ2-1; D unclear. There are 11 residues in the CDR3. CDR1 and CDR2 from the germline V gene are LGHDT and YNNKEL (reference sequence). The V end was cut by 5 bases, the J end by 7 bases, with 6 bases between. The CDR3 loop reads CASSFTNEQFF. CDR3 coding DNA: TGTGCCAGCAGCTTCACAAATGAGCAGTTCTTC.

This clone came up once. The chain links TRBV6-2 or TRBV6-3 to TRBJ1-1, with 7 nucleotides matching TRBD1. V trimming: 5 bases; J trimming: 0 bases; junction bases outside the gene matches: 0. CDR1 and CDR2 (germline): MNHEY, SVGEGT. This CDR3 is 13 amino acids long. The CDR3 region has the DNA TGTGCCAGCAGTGACAGGGTGAACACTGAAGCTTTCTTT. Amino acid sequence: CASSDRVNTEAFF.

The chain is built from TRBV5-1 and TRBJ2-7, with 10 positions matching TRBD1. The CDR3 is 14 amino acids. V trimming: 4 bases; J trimming: 6 bases; junction bases outside the gene matches: 7. Germline V gives CDR1 SGHRS, CDR2 YFSETQ. The CDR3 DNA sequence: TGCGCCAGCAGCCTCGGGACAGGGGATCTCGAGCAGTACTTC. Protein product: CASSLGTGDLEQYF.

The genes are TRBV19 and TRBJ1-4; the match to TRBD1 covers 7 bases. The germline gives CDR1 LNHDA, CDR2 SQIVND (reference sequence). V shed 4 bases and J 8 bases; nucleotides not matched to a gene: 7. CDR3 length: 14 amino acids. The CDR3 spells CASSRDRVAEKLFF. CDR3 nucleotide sequence: TGTGCCAGTAGTAGAGACAGGGTCGCGGAAAAACTGTTTTTT.

This clone was counted between two and nine times. The chain joins TRBV11-2 to TRBJ2-1; 10 bases fit TRBD1. With 6 bases clipped from V and 14 bases from J, the junction kept 4 bases outside the gene matches. From germline, CDR1 is SGHAT and CDR2 FQNNGV. The CDR3 consists of 11 residues. The chain's CDR3 is CASSSGQGEFF. The CDR3 DNA sequence: TGTGCCAGCAGTTCAGGACAGGGGGAGTTCTTC.

The V call is TRBV7-2, the J call TRBJ1-1; 9 bases fit TRBD1. V lost 6 bases to trimming and J lost 5 bases; unmatched junction nucleotides: 10. The germline CDR1 and CDR2 sequences are SGHTA and FQGNSA. The CDR3 is made up of 15 amino acids. This CDR3 reads CASSTHRGRLTEAFF. CDR3 DNA sequence: TGTGCCAGCAGTACCCACAGGGGGCGCTTGACTGAAGCTTTCTTT.

The chain recombines TRBV5-1 with TRBJ1-2; TRBD1 agrees at 9 bases. Germline lookup yields CDR1 SGHRS and CDR2 YFSETQ. Losses at the gene ends were 0 bases for V and 7 bases for J; bases not matched to a gene: 7. This CDR3 region has 15 residues. CDR3 in amino acids: CASSLAGQGEGGYTF. Written as DNA, the CDR3 is TGCGCCAGCAGCTTGGCGGGACAGGGAGAGGGTGGCTACACCTTC.

This chain uses TRBV2 with TRBJ2-2; a possible D gene is TRBD2 (7 bases). CDR3 length: 15 amino acids. V dropped 4 bases and J dropped 2 bases, with 11 bases sitting between them. In germline, CDR1 is SNHLY, CDR2 FYNNEI. CDR3 nucleotide sequence: TGTGCCAGCAGTGTAGGGGGGGCTAACACCGGGGAGCTGTTTTTT. Translating it yields CASSVGGANTGELFF.

The chain combines TRBV5-1 with TRBJ2-3; no definite D call. CDR3 length: 14 amino acids. Germline loops: CDR1 SGHRS, CDR2 YFSETQ. Trimming left V 0 bases short and J 5 bases short, with 10 bases between. The CDR3 sequence: CASSLDGLRDTQYF. The CDR3, as DNA: TGCGCCAGCAGCTTGGACGGGCTCCGAGATACGCAGTATTTT.

This rearrangement joins TRBV3-1 (or the pseudogene TRBV3-2) to TRBJ1-2; perhaps TRBD1 as D (6 bases). Germline loops: CDR1 LGHDT, CDR2 YNNKEL (reference sequence). Trimming removed 8 bases from V and 8 bases from J, with 12 bases in between. The CDR3 runs to 11 residues. The CDR3 DNA reads TGTGCCAGCCAGGGGCTGCGGGGCTACACCTTC. Its protein product is CASQGLRGYTF.

This chain joins TRBV12-5 and TRBJ1-2; perhaps TRBD1 as D (6 bases). The CDR3 has 16 amino acids. The germline gives CDR1 LGHNT, CDR2 FRNRAP. With 0 bases removed from V and 5 bases from J, the gap between germline ends came to 16 bases. In DNA, the CDR3 is TGTGCTAGTGGTTTGGTACCCGCAGGGGCGTTTTATGGCTACACCTTC. Amino acid sequence: CASGLVPAGAFYGYTF.

The genes are TRBV7-2 and TRBJ1-2; D possibly corresponds to TRBD1 (6 bases). The CDR3 spans 15 residues. CDR1 is SGHTA and CDR2 is FQGNSA in the germline V gene. The V and J ends lost 5 bases and 5 bases respectively, with 18 bases between them. CDR3 region: CASSPRTTGSYGYTF. Written as DNA, the CDR3 is TGTGCCAGCAGCCCGAGAACGACAGGTTCTTATGGCTACACCTTC.

Points on this clone: An end of the junction differs from the germline gene, which may be a read error. The gene calls are TRBV6-1 and TRBJ1-2; possible D gene TRBD1, 5 bases. The CDR3 runs 16 residues. The germline gives CDR1 MNHNS, CDR2 SASEGT. CDR3 residues: CASSEGLRSGTYGYTF. CDR3 DNA: TGTGCCAGCAGCGAAGGTCTTCGGAGCGGGACCTATGGCTACACCTTC.

V and J are TRBV19 and TRBJ1-1, with 9 bases aligning to TRBD1. Germline V gives CDR1 LNHDA, CDR2 SQIVND (reference sequence). The CDR3 covers 15 residues. Trimming cost V 6 bases and J 6 bases; bases outside gene matches: 11. The CDR3 loop reads CASSEPGQGNPEAFF. The DNA for the CDR3 is TGTGCCAGTAGCGAACCGGGACAGGGTAACCCTGAAGCTTTCTTT.

The rearrangement links TRBV2 to TRBJ2-3; no clear D. The CDR3 contains 11 residues. The germline V gene encodes CDR1 SNHLY and CDR2 FYNNEI. The V end lost 4 bases, the J end lost 13 bases, and 12 bases lay between the germline ends. For the CDR3, the DNA is TGTGCCAGCAGTGTGGCGACTCACGAGTATTTT. Translating gives CASSVATHEYF.

The chain couples TRBV7-8 to TRBJ1-6; no reliable D call. In germline, CDR1 is SGHVS, CDR2 FQNEAQ. V was trimmed by 4 bases and J by 6 bases, leaving 16 bases between them. This CDR3 contains 16 residues. The DNA of the CDR3 is TGTGCCAGCAGCTCTGGGAACGCCAACCGTAATTCACCCCTCCACTTT. Translation gives CASSSGNANRNSPLHF.

The chain couples TRBV29-1 to TRBJ2-5; 13 bases map to TRBD2. The CDR3 loop spans 15 amino acids. V lost 3 bases to trimming and J lost 7 bases; unmatched junction nucleotides: 8. Germline CDR1 is SQVTM and CDR2 is ANQGSEA. In DNA, the CDR3 is TGCAGCGTTGACCGGGGACTAGCGGGGACGGGGACCCAGTACTTC. The encoded protein is CSVDRGLAGTGTQYF.

J is TRBJ1-1 and V is TRBV6-5; TRBD1 aligns across 7 bases. CDR3 length: 15 residues. Trimming removed 0 bases from V and 1 base from J; junction bases left unmatched: 2. CDR1 and CDR2 (germline): MNHEY, SVGAGI. CDR3 DNA: TGTGCCAGCAGTTACTCGACAGGGCGGAACACTGAAGCTTTCTTT. As protein: CASSYSTGRNTEAFF.

The genes are TRBV6-1 and TRBJ1-5; 10 bases are a match to TRBD1. J gave up 5 bases and V 3 bases, and 10 bases lay outside the gene matches. The CDR3 loop spans 17 amino acids. Germline-derived CDR1 and CDR2 are MNHNS and SASEGT. This chain's CDR3 is CASSERTGGFYDQPQHF. In nucleotides, the CDR3 is TGTGCCAGCAGTGAGAGGACAGGGGGATTCTATGATCAGCCCCAGCATTTT.